Presented here are 21 T cell receptor beta chains from one specimen sequenced in a study of cytomegalovirus exposure and HLA in healthy donors. The table came from immunoSEQ multiplex PCR; TCRdb's copy has only in-frame clones and leaves some out. The sample includes hundreds of thousands of clones, over 75% of them seen just once. Sequenced input: PBMCs. Every receptor here comes from a woman younger than 30 in good health and CMV-seropositive.

This chain uses TRBV7-3 with TRBJ2-1, with TRBD2 identical over 11 bases. The V and J ends lost 3 bases and 12 bases, in that order; junction bases with no gene match: 7. Germline V lookup: CDR1 SGHTA, CDR2 FQGTGA. The CDR3 has 14 amino acids. CDR3 DNA: TGTGCCAGCAGCTTTGGGACTAGCGGTGAATCGCAGTTCTTC. Translation: CASSFGTSGESQFF.

This chain links TRBV7-8 with TRBJ2-5; perhaps TRBD2 as D (5 bases). The V gene's germline CDR1 is SGHVS and CDR2 FQNEAQ. Trimming removed 2 bases at V and 4 bases at J, with 14 bases between. CDR3 length equals 15 residues. DNA for the CDR3: TGTGCCAGCAGCTTACTGGTTGGAGGCAGAGAGACCCAGTACTTC. Its translation: CASSLLVGGRETQYF.

The rearrangement joins TRBV5-4 to TRBJ2-3; TRBD1 is a possible D gene (5 bases). Between the trimmed V and J ends, which lost 4 bases and 0 bases, there was a span of 9 bases. The CDR3 is made up of 14 amino acids. Germline V gene lookup returns CDR1 SGHNT and CDR2 YYREEE (reference sequence). The CDR3 is CASSGAYSTDTQYF. The CDR3 DNA follows: TGTGCCAGCAGCGGGGCTTACAGCACAGATACGCAGTATTTT.

The chain joins TRBV29-1 to TRBJ1-1; 7 positions match TRBD1. Germline CDR1 reads SQVTM; CDR2 reads ANQGSEA. The CDR3 loop spans 17 amino acids. Trimming removed 1 base from V and 5 bases from J; junction bases left unmatched: 16. CDR3 sequence (DNA): TGCAGCGTTGAAGGGAACGGGCAGGGGGTTCTTGGGACTGAAGCTTTCTTT. This sequence encodes CSVEGNGQGVLGTEAFF. Complete variable domain (other parts from reference TRBV29-1 and TRBJ1-1): SAVISQKPSRDICQRGTSLTIQCQVDSQVTMMFWYRQQPGQSLTLIATANQGSEATYESGFVIDKFPISRPNLTFSTLTVSNMSPEDSSIYLCSVEGNGQGVLGTEAFFGQGTRLTVV.

The chain employs TRBV25-1 and TRBJ2-7; D is uncertain. With 2 bases removed from V and 1 base from J, the gap between germline ends came to 12 bases. Germline V gene sequence: CDR1 MGHDK, CDR2 SYGVNS. This CDR3 is 15 amino acids long. CDR3 DNA sequence: TGTGCCAGCAGTGAAGAGACACCGATTTCCTACGAGCAGTACTTC. Translated, it gives CASSEETPISYEQYF.

The count of this clone is one. The chain links TRBV6-5 to TRBJ2-2, with 10 nucleotides matching TRBD2. From germline, CDR1 is MNHEY and CDR2 SVGAGI. This CDR3 has 15 amino acids. V gave up 2 bases and J gave up 4 bases; unmatched junction bases: 1. In DNA form, the CDR3 reads TGTGCCAGCAGTTACACTAGCGGGGTCACCGGGGAGCTGTTTTTT. Translated: CASSYTSGVTGELFF.

The chain combines TRBV28 with TRBJ1-1; tentatively, D is TRBD1 (6 bases). Germline V gene sequence: CDR1 MDHEN, CDR2 SYDVKM. This CDR3 is built from 16 residues. V lost 3 bases and J 0 bases, leaving 14 bases between the germline ends. CDR3 in DNA: TGTGCCAGCAGTTTCAGGGAGGGGACAATGAACACTGAAGCTTTCTTT. It is translated as CASSFREGTMNTEAFF.

V is TRBV7-2 and J is TRBJ2-7; TRBD1 matches at 12 bases. CDR3 length: 18 residues. CDR1 SGHTA and CDR2 FQGNSA come from the germline V gene. The V and J ends lost 3 bases and 5 bases, in that order; junction bases with no gene match: 14. For the CDR3, the DNA is TGTGCCAGCAGCTTGGAATACCGGGACAGGGGGCAGAGGAACGAGCAGTACTTC. Protein product: CASSLEYRDRGQRNEQYF.

The J gene is TRBJ1-2, the V gene TRBV29-1; 8 positions agree with TRBD1. The ends lost 4 bases at V and 3 bases at J; junction bases unmatched: 13. The CDR3 length is 16 residues. Germline CDR1 reads SQVTM; CDR2 reads ANQGSEA. In nucleotides, the CDR3 is TGCAGCGTTGTACTCCCTGGACAGGGAAACGACTATGGCTACACCTTC. The encoded protein is CSVVLPGQGNDYGYTF.

The rearrangement joins TRBV19 to TRBJ1-5, with D uncertain. The CDR3 spans 13 residues. V was cut by 11 bases and J by 4 bases, with 15 bases left in between. Germline CDR1 is LNHDA and CDR2 is SQIVND (reference sequence). This chain's CDR3 is CARRPGRNQPQHF. The CDR3 bases are TGTGCCCGGAGGCCGGGAAGAAATCAGCCCCAGCATTTT.

The CDR3, as DNA: TGCGCCAGCCTGGGACAGGGGAAGATTGACGAGCAGTACTTC. It is translated as CASLGQGKIDEQYF. This chain joins TRBV10-2 and TRBJ2-7, with 10 nucleotides matching TRBD1. V trimming: 8 bases; J trimming: 5 bases; junction bases outside the gene matches: 9. Germline V CDR1 and CDR2: WSHSY, SAAADI. The CDR3 consists of 14 residues.

The CDR3 bases are TGTGCCAGCACAGTCACAGGGTCAAGGGAGACCCAGTACTTC. Its protein is CASTVTGSRETQYF. V and J are TRBV7-2 and TRBJ2-5, with a possible D match to TRBD1 (6 bases). There are 14 residues in the CDR3. Trimming left V 7 bases short and J 5 bases short, with 17 bases between. The V gene's germline CDR1 is SGHTA and CDR2 FQGNSA. Full variable domain (remainder filled in from reference TRBV7-2 and TRBJ2-5): GAGVSQSPSNKVTEKGKDVELRCDPISGHTALYWYRQSLGQGLEFLIYFQGNSAPDKSGLPSDRFSAERTGGSVSTLTIQRTQQEDSAVYLCASTVTGSRETQYFGPGTRLLVL.

The gene calls are TRBV7-9 and TRBJ1-4; D ambiguous. The V gene's germline CDR1 is SEHNR and CDR2 FQNEAQ (reference sequence). The CDR3 length is 14 residues. Between the trimmed V and J ends, which lost 5 bases and 7 bases, there was a span of 14 bases. The DNA for the CDR3 is TGTGCCAGCAGCCCTGACACGCGGGGTGAAAAACTGTTTTTT. Amino acid sequence: CASSPDTRGEKLFF. Drawing the rest from reference TRBV7-9 and TRBJ1-4, the complete variable domain is DTGVSQNPRHKITKRGQNVTFRCDPISEHNRLYWYRQTLGQGPEFLTYFQNEAQLEKSRLLSDRFSAERPKGSFSTLEIQRTEQGDSAMYLCASSPDTRGEKLFFGSGTQLSVL.

The chain couples TRBV28 to TRBJ2-5; D is unclear. This CDR3 is built from 15 residues. Germline V gives CDR1 MDHEN, CDR2 SYDVKM. V lost 4 bases, J lost 0 bases, and 12 bases lay in between. The CDR3 sequence is CASSSLLVNQETQYF. For the CDR3, the DNA is TGTGCCAGCAGTTCGCTTTTAGTCAACCAAGAGACCCAGTACTTC. The complete variable domain, with remaining parts taken from reference TRBV28 and TRBJ2-5, reads DVKVTQSSRYLVKRTGEKVFLECVQDMDHENMFWYRQDPGLGLRLIYFSYDVKMKEKGDIPEGYSVSREKKERFSLILESASTNQTSMYLCASSSLLVNQETQYFGPGTRLLVL.

The chain recombines TRBV11-3 with TRBJ1-1; tentatively, D is TRBD1 (5 bases). The V end lost 5 bases, the J end lost 6 bases, and 13 bases lay between the germline ends. CDR1 and CDR2 from the germline V gene are SGHNT and YENEEA. The length of the CDR3 is 13 residues. The CDR3 nucleotides are TGTGCCAGCAGCCCGGGACGGGGGGCTGAAGCTTTCTTT. It codes for CASSPGRGAEAFF.

For the CDR3, the DNA is TGTGCCAGCAGTTCCTCGGGACAGACAAACACTGAAGCTTTCTTT. Translation gives CASSSSGQTNTEAFF. The chain couples TRBV27 to TRBJ1-1; 7 nucleotides agree with TRBD1. Per the germline V gene, CDR1 is MNHEY and CDR2 is SMNVEV (reference sequence). With V trimmed by 4 bases and J by 2 bases, 7 bases remained unmatched. CDR3 length equals 15 residues.

The rearrangement uses TRBV28 and TRBJ2-7; perhaps TRBD1 as D (6 bases). This CDR3 comprises 15 residues. The germline V gene encodes CDR1 MDHEN and CDR2 SYDVKM. The V and J ends lost 3 bases and 0 bases respectively, with 12 bases between them. The CDR3 region is CASSLGGGFSYEQYF. In nucleotides, the CDR3 is TGTGCCAGCAGTTTGGGTGGGGGCTTCTCCTACGAGCAGTACTTC.

This chain links TRBV10-2 with TRBJ2-7, with 8 bases lining up with TRBD1. Germline CDR1 and CDR2: WSHSY and SAAADI. This CDR3 spans 14 amino acids. The ends lost 9 bases at V and 3 bases at J; junction bases unmatched: 10. Here the CDR3 DNA reads TGCGCCAGTCTACAGGGGGAAGGAGGCTACGAGCAGTACTTC. Residues: CASLQGEGGYEQYF.

The chain combines TRBV5-1 with TRBJ2-1; 8 bases are a match to TRBD2. CDR1 is SGHRS, CDR2 YFSETQ, per germline. V was pared by 0 bases and J by 10 bases, with 9 bases of the junction left unmatched. CDR3 size: 15 residues. Here the CDR3 DNA reads TGCGCCAGCAGCTTGGAGGGACTAGTGGCTCGGGAGCAGTTCTTC. This encodes CASSLEGLVAREQFF. Using reference TRBV5-1 and TRBJ2-1 for the parts outside the CDR3, the full variable domain is KAGVTQTPRYLIKTRGQQVTLSCSPISGHRSVSWYQQTPGQGLQFLFEYFSETQRNKGNFPGRFSGRQFSNSRSEMNVSTLELGDSALYLCASSLEGLVAREQFFGPGTRLTVL.

This clone was seen just once. The CDR3 reads CASSETFPRGGDGYTF. DNA of the CDR3: TGCGCCAGCAGCGAAACATTCCCTAGGGGGGGGGATGGCTACACCTTC. The V and J genes are TRBV4-1 and TRBJ1-2; D perhaps matches TRBD1 (6 bases). The CDR3 extends over 16 amino acids. The ends were cut back, 5 bases at V and 6 bases at J, with 22 bases in the middle. Germline V gene lookup returns CDR1 MGHRA and CDR2 YSYEKL.

The chain recombines TRBV27 with TRBJ1-2; TRBD1 aligns across 7 bases. With 5 bases clipped from V and 4 bases from J, the junction kept 7 bases outside the gene matches. The V gene's germline CDR1 is MNHEY and CDR2 SMNVEV (reference sequence). This CDR3 is 14 amino acids long. CDR3 region: CASSPHTGAYGYTF. The CDR3 bases are TGTGCCAGCAGTCCCCATACAGGGGCCTATGGCTACACCTTC.